These T cell receptor beta chains were read from a single sample in a study of T cell responses to AZD1222 COVID-19 vaccine. Data came from immunoSEQ multiplex PCR; TCRdb stores just in-frame clones and leaves some out. The sample comprises more than 95,000 clones, around nine tenths of which are singletons, and 7.5% rests with the top ten. The source material was peripheral blood, sampled on day 0 of AZD1222 vaccination. The receptor set was obtained from an adult in good health. Both conserved end residues are part of each CDR3. Fields, in order: J gene, CDR3 length, clone size, V gene, CDR3 protein. Clone size is given for some rows only: seen once, a few or many times, or a class if the clone is expanded.

TRBJ2-7 | 14 | . | TRBV30 | CASRGTRGSYEQYF
TRBJ2-5 | 16 | . | TRBV21-1 | CASSKVTTTIKETQYF
TRBJ1-6 | 19 | . | TRBV5-6 | CASSFGPKRLSSYNSPLHF
TRBJ2-1 | 16 | . | TRBV9 | CASSPPGTGSYNEQFF
TRBJ2-5 | 12 | . | TRBV29-1 | CSVRLGQETQYF
TRBJ1-2 | 12 | once | TRBV25-1 | CASSDHRWGYTF
TRBJ2-1 | 16 | . | TRBV18 | CASSPLATRGSNEQFF
TRBJ2-7 | 15 | . | TRBV18 | CASSPQTGAKGEQYF
TRBJ1-2 | 17 | . | TRBV4-2 | CASSQPDRGRANYGYTF
TRBJ2-1 | 15 | . | TRBV7-2 | CASSSTDGLAGGQFF
TRBJ2-3 | 14 | . | TRBV7-2 | CASSRPPLSEMQYF
TRBJ1-2 | 15 | . | TRBV6-5 | CASRDIWGPNFGYTF
TRBJ1-5 | 17 | . | TRBV5-1 | CASSPGQGANGNQPQHF
TRBJ1-1 | 16 | . | TRBV4-1 | CASHHELGSGWTEAFF
TRBJ1-1 | 14 | . | TRBV7-6 | CASSLGGGGNQAFF
TRBJ2-1 | 14 | . | TRBV7-7 | CASSLAQVSNEQFF
TRBJ2-3 | 14 | once | TRBV28 | CASRLAGATDTQYF
TRBJ1-4 | 13 | . | TRBV14 | CASSQGAVEKLFF
TRBJ1-2 | 13 | . | TRBV6-5 | CASSPNGRDGYTF
TRBJ2-1 | 14 | . | TRBV6-4 | CASSVSSGGRVQFF
TRBJ1-5 | 13 | . | TRBV19 | CASSIDREQPQHF
TRBJ2-7 | 15 | . | TRBV9 | CASSVTTAPTYEQYF
TRBJ1-4 | 13 | . | TRBV12-3/TRBV12-4 | CASSWTPNEKLFF
TRBJ2-7 | 11 | once | TRBV12-3/TRBV12-4 | CASSPRYEQYF
TRBJ2-7 | 14 | . | TRBV7-2 | CASSKGQGSYEQYF
TRBJ1-4 | 13 | . | TRBV18 | CASSRGLNEKLFF
TRBJ1-5 | 15 | . | TRBV7-2 | CASSPMQGNNQPQHF
TRBJ1-1 | 15 | . | TRBV5-1 | CASSLDGGTVGQAFF
TRBJ1-5 | 17 | . | TRBV21-1 | CASSKGYRDRASEPQHF